Listed below are T cell receptor beta chains from one sample, sequenced in a study of cytomegalovirus exposure and HLA in healthy donors. Generated by immunoSEQ multiplex PCR, the TCRdb table keeps only in-frame clones and is missing some. Of around 150,000 clones in the sample, 65% to 85% were seen once. What was sequenced was PBMCs. The receptors stem from a woman aged 30 to 39 in good health and CMV-seropositive. CDR3s include the opening cysteine and the closing phenylalanine or tryptophan. A D gene is named only where the DNA matches it firmly. Some rows mark clone size as missing; the rest say once, few, many or name a class of expanded clone.

clone size | D gene | J gene | V gene | CDR3 DNA | CDR3 protein
- | - | TRBJ2-2 | TRBV5-6 | TGTGCCAGCAGCTTGCTTCCCGGGGAGCTGTTTTTT | CASSLLPGELFF
- | - | TRBJ2-7 | TRBV14 | TGTGCCAGCAGCCACAGACAGCCCTACGAGCAGCACTTC | CASSHRQPYEQHF
- | TRBD1 | TRBJ2-7 | TRBV19 | TGTGCCAGTAGTCGGAATCTCGGGACAGCCGAGCACGAGCAGTACTTC | CASSRNLGTAEHEQYF
- | - | TRBJ1-1 | TRBV2 | TGTGCCACCCCGAGGAGCCAGGGTAGAACTGAAGCTTTCTTT | CATPRSQGRTEAFF
- | - | TRBJ1-4 | TRBV4-2 | TGTGCCAGCAGCCAAAGGGAGATGGTGGGCGAAAAACTGTTTTTT | CASSQREMVGEKLFF
- | TRBD1 | TRBJ2-7 | TRBV30 | TGTGCCAGGGCCAGGGGGAGCTCCTACGAGCAGTACTTC | CARARGSSYEQYF
- | - | TRBJ1-6 | TRBV4-2 | TGTGCCAGCAGCCAAGACGGTTCAAGGGGCCAGAGCTCCTATAATTCACCCCTCCACTTT | CASSQDGSRGQSSYNSPLHF
- | - | TRBJ2-2 | TRBV5-6 | TGTGCCAGCAGCCCTTCGCAGGGTAGAAGAACCGGGGAGCTGTTTTTT | CASSPSQGRRTGELFF
- | - | TRBJ2-7 | TRBV5-1 | TGCGCCAGCAGCTTCAACGGGGGGCTCTACGAGCAGTACTTC | CASSFNGGLYEQYF
- | TRBD2 | TRBJ2-7 | TRBV9 | TGTGCCAGCAGCGTAGGACTAGCGGGGGAATACGAGCAGTACTTC | CASSVGLAGEYEQYF
- | TRBD2 | TRBJ2-3 | TRBV5-4 | TGTGCCAGCAGCCCCCTAGCGGGGAACAAAGATACGCAGTATTTT | CASSPLAGNKDTQYF
- | TRBD1 | TRBJ2-7 | TRBV18 | TGTGCCAGCTCACAGGGGGCAGGCCCCTACGAGCAGTACTTC | CASSQGAGPYEQYF
- | TRBD1 | TRBJ1-1 | TRBV2 | TGTGCCAGCAGTAGGGGACAGAGCCCTGAAGCTTTCTTT | CASSRGQSPEAFF
- | - | TRBJ1-4 | TRBV11-2 | TGTGCCAGCAGCTCCACCCGGGGGATACGAGATGAAAAACTGTTTTTT | CASSSTRGIRDEKLFF
- | TRBD1 | TRBJ1-1 | TRBV2 | TGTGCCAGCAGGGACAGGGGGCGTGGGAACACTGAAGCTTTCTTT | CASRDRGRGNTEAFF
few | - | TRBJ2-5 | TRBV6-5 | TGTGCCAGCAGTTTTTGGGGCGAGACCCAGTACTTC | CASSFWGETQYF
- | TRBD1 | TRBJ1-4 | TRBV28 | TGTGCCAGCGGTGGCCGGGACAGTGCCAATGAAAAACTGTTTTTT | CASGGRDSANEKLFF
- | - | TRBJ1-1 | TRBV29-1 | TGCAGCGTTCTCAGACAGGATGAAGCTTTCTTT | CSVLRQDEAFF
- | - | TRBJ1-3 | TRBV30 | TGTGCCTGGAGTACGACAGGTTCCTCTGGAAACACCATATATTTT | CAWSTTGSSGNTIYF
- | - | TRBJ2-5 | TRBV7-2 | TGTGCCAGCACCCGTGGAGCAGAGACCCAGTACTTC | CASTRGAETQYF
- | - | TRBJ2-7 | TRBV10-1 | TGCGCCAGCAGTGGGGCCAGGGGACCCAATTTAGGCCACCAAAACTACGAGCAGTACTTC | CASSGARGPNLGHQNYEQYF
- | - | TRBJ2-7 | TRBV6-5 | TGTGCCAGCAAGTCAGGGGTCTACGAGCAGTACTTC | CASKSGVYEQYF
once | TRBD2 | TRBJ2-1 | TRBV28 | TGTGCCAGCAGTTTCCCCGGGACTAGCGGGGGATGGGGTGAGCAGTTCTTC | CASSFPGTSGGWGEQFF
- | TRBD1 | TRBJ1-2 | TRBV9 | TGTGCCAGCAGCGTAGGAGGGGGCGTAGGAGGCTACACCTTC | CASSVGGGVGGYTF
- | - | TRBJ2-2 | TRBV5-6 | TGTGCCAGCAGCTTGAACAGAAGAACCGGGGAGCTGTTTTTT | CASSLNRRTGELFF
few | - | TRBJ1-1 | TRBV11-2 | TGTGCCAGCAGCCGATCGACAGAGCCTGAAGCTTTCTTT | CASSRSTEPEAFF
- | - | TRBJ1-2 | TRBV5-7 | TGTGCCAGCAGCTTCATTGGAGCTAACTATGGCTACACCTTC | CASSFIGANYGYTF
- | - | TRBJ1-2 | TRBV27 | TGTGCCAGCACCCTGAGGCCAGGGAACTATGGCTACACCTTC | CASTLRPGNYGYTF
- | TRBD1 | TRBJ2-7 | TRBV28 | TGTGCCAGCAGTTCGGGGGACAGGGGGCCGTACGAGCAGTACTTC | CASSSGDRGPYEQYF
- | TRBD1 | TRBJ2-7 | TRBV5-1 | TGCGCCAGCAGCTTCCAGGGGGCCCCCTACGAGCAGTACTTC | CASSFQGAPYEQYF
few | TRBD1 | TRBJ1-1 | TRBV6-5 | TGTGCCAGCAGTTACGGACAGGGGAACACTGAAGCTTTCTTT | CASSYGQGNTEAFF
- | - | TRBJ2-7 | TRBV11-2 | TGTGCCAGCAGCTCCCTAGCTGCCTACGAGCAGTACTTC | CASSSLAAYEQYF
- | TRBD2 | TRBJ2-7 | TRBV7-2 | TGTGCCAGCAGCCTTTTTATTGGCGGGGGTTCCTACGAGCAGTACTTC | CASSLFIGGGSYEQYF
- | TRBD1 | TRBJ2-5 | TRBV7-9 | TGTGCCAGCAGCGCGTACGTCAGGACAGGGGGCAAGAAGACCCAGTACTTC | CASSAYVRTGGKKTQYF
- | - | TRBJ1-1 | TRBV7-9 | TGTGCCAGCAGCCATACGACGGCAGGGGACACTGAAGCTTTCTTT | CASSHTTAGDTEAFF
- | TRBD1 | TRBJ1-5 | TRBV28 | TGTGCCAGCAGTTCGGGACAGGGAAGTGAGCCCCAGCATTTT | CASSSGQGSEPQHF
few | TRBD1 | TRBJ2-7 | TRBV7-2 | TGTGCCAGCAGCTTAGGTTTCGGACAGGACCTCTACGAGCAGTACTTC | CASSLGFGQDLYEQYF
- | TRBD1 | TRBJ2-7 | TRBV6-4 | TGTGCCAGCAGCCCCGACAGGGGCGGCGAGCAGTACTTC | CASSPDRGGEQYF
- | - | TRBJ2-3 | TRBV30 | TGTGCCTGGACCCCCTACTTGGCAGGGAGGTCTGCAGATACGCAGTATTTT | CAWTPYLAGRSADTQYF
- | TRBD1 | TRBJ1-1 | TRBV19 | TGTGCCAGTAGTCTCGGGGGACAGGGGGGGACTGAAGCTTTCTTT | CASSLGGQGGTEAFF
- | TRBD1 | TRBJ1-1 | TRBV9 | TGTGCCAGCAGCTTTCCAACAGGGGGGGACGCTTTCTTT | CASSFPTGGDAFF